Presented here are 23 T cell receptor beta chains from one specimen sequenced in a study of CD8 T cells in ankylosing spondylitis. MiXCR was run by TCRdb on the 5' RACE reads, yielding one entry per CDR3 protein. This table holds about 260,000 distinct CDR3 sequences, 20% found once. Sample: blood, either unsorted or a sorted T cell fraction (not recorded which). The receptors stem from a male donor with ankylosing spondylitis or in good health (not recorded which).

This clonotype was recorded a few times. J is TRBJ1-3 and V is TRBV12-3 or TRBV12-4; the D gene is possibly TRBD1 (5 bases). Trimming shortened V by 11 bases and J by 0 bases, and 11 bases separated the two germline ends. This CDR3 is 13 amino acids long. In nucleotides, the CDR3 is TGTGCCGCAGGGACGAGCTCTGGAAACACCATATATTTT. Residues: CAAGTSSGNTIYF.

This chain joins TRBV6-1 and TRBJ2-3; 8 bases agree with TRBD1. Looked up from germline, CDR1 is MNHNS and CDR2 is SASEGT. The CDR3 spans 13 residues. V lost 3 bases and J lost 9; bases outside the gene matches: 5. Written as DNA, the CDR3 is TGTGCCAGCAGTGACGGACAGGGTTTAACGCAGTATTTT. It yields the protein CASSDGQGLTQYF.

This clonotype was recorded at least ten times. The gene calls are TRBV5-6 and TRBJ2-5, with D unclear. CDR3 length: 12 residues. The germline CDR1 and CDR2 sequences are SGHDT and YYEEEE. Trimming stripped 2 bases from V and 4 bases from J, with 6 bases between. DNA of the CDR3: TGTGCCAGCAGCTTTGGTGGAGAGACCCAGTACTTC. Its translation: CASSFGGETQYF.

The chain has TRBV3-1 and TRBJ2-1; D uncertain. The V gene lost 2 bases and the J gene lost 0 bases, with 8 bases spanning the gap. The CDR3 spans 15 residues. The V gene's germline CDR1 is LGHDT and CDR2 YNNKEL (reference sequence). The CDR3 reads CASSQRHSSYNEQFF. The DNA of the CDR3 is TGTGCCAGCAGCCAACGACACAGCTCCTACAATGAGCAGTTCTTC.

The rearrangement uses TRBV29-1 and TRBJ2-4, with D perhaps being TRBD1 or TRBD2 (5 bases each). This CDR3 is built from 17 residues. Germline V gives CDR1 SQVTM, CDR2 ANQGSEA. CDR3 DNA sequence: TGCGGCGCCCTAGGGACCGGCGAAAGGTACACCAAAAACATTCAGTACTTC. This codes for CGALGTGERYTKNIQYF.

This sequence joins TRBV3-1 and TRBJ2-5; 10 bases align to TRBD2. This CDR3 contains 15 residues. The junction had 6 bases not matched to a gene; V was cut back by 4 bases and J by 4 bases. Germline CDR1 reads LGHDT; CDR2 reads YNNKEL (reference sequence). CDR3 region: CASSRPAGGGETQYF. CDR3 DNA: TGTGCCAGCAGCCGCCCAGCGGGAGGGGGAGAGACCCAGTACTTC.

This clonotype has ten or more counts. The chain joins TRBV12-3 or TRBV12-4 to TRBJ2-5; 8 bases fit TRBD1. V trimming: 4 bases; J trimming: 5 bases; junction bases outside the gene matches: 9. CDR3 size: 15 residues. The CDR3 DNA reads TGTGCCAGCAGTTCGAGACAGGGGACATGGGAGACCCAGTACTTC. Its translation: CASSSRQGTWETQYF.

The rearrangement joins TRBV27 to TRBJ2-7; TRBD1 matches at 8 bases. J was trimmed by 6 bases and V by 6 bases; bases with no gene match: 7. Germline V gene lookup returns CDR1 MNHEY and CDR2 SMNVEV (reference sequence). The CDR3 contains 13 residues. CDR3 residues: CASRPGGASEQYV. The CDR3 bases are TGTGCCAGCAGGCCAGGGGGCGCGTCCGAGCAGTACGTC.

The rearrangement links TRBV20-1 to TRBJ1-4; perhaps TRBD1 as D (5 bases). Per germline, CDR1 DFQATT and CDR2 SNEGSKA (reference sequence). The CDR3 loop spans 14 amino acids. Trimming cost V 1 base and J 7 bases, with 13 bases left between them. CDR3 amino acids: CSARVEGYGEKLFF. In DNA form, the CDR3 reads TGCAGTGCTAGAGTCGAGGGGTATGGTGAAAAACTGTTTTTT.

The CDR3 loop is CASSLRSPGANEQFF. DNA of the CDR3: TGTGCCAGCAGCTTAAGGTCCCCGGGGGCCAATGAGCAGTTCTTC. The gene calls are TRBV7-9 and TRBJ2-1; perhaps D is TRBD1 or TRBD2 (6 bases each). This CDR3 spans 15 amino acids. V was shortened by 2 bases and J by 6 bases, with 14 bases between the two germline ends. From germline, CDR1 is SEHNR and CDR2 FQNEAQ (reference sequence).

This clonotype has a handful of counts. The chain couples TRBV20-1 to TRBJ2-7; perhaps TRBD1 as D (5 bases). The CDR3 is 15 residues long. Germline values: CDR1 DFQATT, CDR2 SNEGSKA (reference sequence). This CDR3 is CSPNSGQGTSYEQYV. Written as DNA, the CDR3 is TGCAGCCCTAACAGTGGGCAGGGAACCTCCTACGAGCAGTACGTC.

This clonotype was detected ten times or more. The rearrangement uses TRBV27 and TRBJ2-7; D remains unclear. Germline CDR1 is MNHEY and CDR2 is SMNVEV (reference sequence). CDR3 length equals 12 residues. Trimming removed 3 bases at V and 4 bases at J, with 7 bases between. The CDR3: CASSLVRYEQYV. The CDR3 DNA reads as TGTGCCAGCAGTTTGGTGAGATACGAGCAGTACGTC.

J is TRBJ2-6 and V is TRBV25-1, with a weak D call TRBD1 (6 bases). Germline V gene data show CDR1 as MGHDK and CDR2 as SYGVNS. This CDR3 is built from 15 residues. The V end was cut by 4 bases, the J end by 4 bases, with 11 bases between. CDR3 sequence: CASSVTGSGANVLTF. CDR3 DNA sequence: TGTGCCAGCAGTGTGACAGGTTCCGGGGCCAACGTCCTGACTTTC.

J is TRBJ2-1 and V is TRBV10-2, with a weak D call TRBD1 (6 bases). The CDR3 totals 17 residues. V was trimmed by 2 bases and J by 3 bases, leaving 17 bases between them. Germline-derived CDR1 and CDR2 are WSHSY and SAAADI. The CDR3 nucleotides are TGCGCCAGCAGTGAGGCGAAACAGGGAAGTATCTACAATGAGCAGTTCTTC. Residues: CASSEAKQGSIYNEQFF.

This clonotype was observed many times. The chain carries TRBV12-3 or TRBV12-4 and TRBJ1-1; D might be TRBD1 (5 bases). Trimming took off 3 bases at V and 3 bases at J, with 8 bases between the two ends. The length of the CDR3 is 13 residues. CDR3 nucleotides: TGTGCCAGCAGTTTGAGCAGGGACACTGAAGCTTTCTTT. Residues: CASSLSRDTEAFF.

In its sample, this clonotype was seen many times. The genes are TRBV12-3 or TRBV12-4 and TRBJ2-1, with TRBD2 matching 7 bases. This CDR3 is built from 12 residues. Trimming removed 5 bases from V and 9 bases from J; junction bases left unmatched: 4. The CDR3 sequence is CASSQGLFEQFF. As DNA, the CDR3 is TGTGCCAGCAGTCAGGGACTATTTGAGCAGTTCTTC.

The chain is built from TRBV11-2 and TRBJ1-1, with 8 positions matching TRBD1. The CDR3 has 17 amino acids. V shed 5 bases and J 1 base; nucleotides not matched to a gene: 12. From germline, CDR1 is SGHAT and CDR2 FQNNGV. The CDR3 sequence is CASSNGQGRLWNTEAFF. CDR3 nucleotides: TGTGCCAGCAGCAACGGACAGGGACGGCTTTGGAACACTGAAGCTTTCTTT.

V is TRBV9 and J is TRBJ2-1; D call uncertain. In germline, CDR1 is SGDLS, CDR2 YYNGEE. The CDR3 spans 13 residues. V was pared by 3 bases and J by 4 bases, with 8 bases between. The CDR3 DNA follows: TGTGCCAGCAGCGATATACGGTACAATGAGCAGTTCTTC. As protein: CASSDIRYNEQFF.

This clonotype was recorded many times. In nucleotides, the CDR3 is TGCGCCAGCAGGGGGACTAGCGGGTACAATGAGCAGTTCTTC. It yields the protein CASRGTSGYNEQFF. The V and J genes are TRBV5-1 and TRBJ2-1; 12 nucleotides align to TRBD2. The CDR3 contains 14 residues. With V trimmed by 5 bases and J by 4 bases, 1 base remained unmatched. Germline V gene lookup returns CDR1 SGHRS and CDR2 YFSETQ.

This rearrangement joins TRBV6-1 to TRBJ1-2; TRBD1 might be the D (6 bases). This CDR3 region has 17 residues. V lost 6 bases and J 5 bases, leaving 25 bases between the germline ends. Germline V gives CDR1 MNHNS, CDR2 SASEGT. Written as DNA, the CDR3 is TGTGCCAGCAGGGACACGGGTGGGACCAGGGGTCGATATGGCTACACCTTC. Translated: CASRDTGGTRGRYGYTF.

The chain couples TRBV7-2 to TRBJ2-3; 10 positions agree with TRBD2. Looked up from germline, CDR1 is SGHTA and CDR2 is FQGNSA. V trimming: 5 bases; J trimming: 11 bases; junction bases outside the gene matches: 10. The CDR3 spans 14 residues. The CDR3 DNA sequence: TGTGCCAGCAGCCCACAGGGCAGGACTAGCGGGCAGTATTTT. It encodes CASSPQGRTSGQYF.

V and J are TRBV5-1 and TRBJ1-1; possible D gene TRBD1, 6 bases. CDR1 and CDR2 (germline): SGHRS, YFSETQ. Trimming pared 2 bases from V and 0 bases from J, leaving 20 bases between. The CDR3 extends over 18 amino acids. The CDR3 here is CASSFRPRGQGMNTEAFF. The CDR3 bases are TGCGCCAGCAGCTTCAGGCCCCGGGGACAAGGGATGAACACTGAAGCTTTCTTT.

The V and J genes are TRBV29-1 and TRBJ2-2, with 11 bases aligning to TRBD1. CDR3 length: 18 amino acids. Germline V CDR1 and CDR2: SQVTM, ANQGSEA. The V gene end was trimmed by 4 bases and the J gene end by 1 base; junction bases not matched to a gene: 11. In DNA, the CDR3 is TGCAGCGTTGCGCCGCTCCTAGGGACAGGGGGGAACACCGGGGAGCTGTTTTTT. Translation gives CSVAPLLGTGGNTGELFF.